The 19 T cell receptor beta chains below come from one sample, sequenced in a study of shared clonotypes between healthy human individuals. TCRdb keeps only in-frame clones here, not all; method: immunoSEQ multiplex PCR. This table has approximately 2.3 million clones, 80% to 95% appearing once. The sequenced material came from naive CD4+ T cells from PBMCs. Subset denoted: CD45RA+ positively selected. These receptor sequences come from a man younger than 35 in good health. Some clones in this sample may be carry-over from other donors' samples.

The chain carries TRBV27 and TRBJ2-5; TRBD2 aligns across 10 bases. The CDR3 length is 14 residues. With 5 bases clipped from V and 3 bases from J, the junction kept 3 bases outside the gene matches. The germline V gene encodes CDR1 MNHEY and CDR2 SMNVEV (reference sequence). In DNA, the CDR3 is TGTGCCAGCAGTCTCACTAGCGGGAAAGAGACCCAGTACTTC. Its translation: CASSLTSGKETQYF.

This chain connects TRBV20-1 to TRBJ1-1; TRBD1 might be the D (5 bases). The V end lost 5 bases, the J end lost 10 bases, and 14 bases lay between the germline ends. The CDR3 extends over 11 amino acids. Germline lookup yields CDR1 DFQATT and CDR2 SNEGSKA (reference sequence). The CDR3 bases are TGCAGTGCTTACGAGGGGACGGGAGCTTTCTTT. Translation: CSAYEGTGAFF.

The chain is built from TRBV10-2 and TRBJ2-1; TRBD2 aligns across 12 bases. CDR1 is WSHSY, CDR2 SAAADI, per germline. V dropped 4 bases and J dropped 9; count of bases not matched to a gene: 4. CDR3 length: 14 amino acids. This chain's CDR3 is CASSGLAGAPEQFF. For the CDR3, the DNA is TGCGCCAGCAGTGGACTAGCGGGAGCTCCTGAGCAGTTCTTC.

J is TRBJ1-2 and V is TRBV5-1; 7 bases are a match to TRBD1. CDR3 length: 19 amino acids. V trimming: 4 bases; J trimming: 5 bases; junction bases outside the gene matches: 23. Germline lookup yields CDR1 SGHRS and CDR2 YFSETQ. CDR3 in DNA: TGCGCCAGCAGCCGCAGAGCAGCTACAGGGGCGGCGGAAGGATATGGCTACACCTTC. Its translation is CASSRRAATGAAEGYGYTF.

The CDR3 here is CASRTGSQETQYF. The CDR3, as DNA: TGTGCCAGCAGAACAGGGAGCCAAGAGACCCAGTACTTC. This chain joins TRBV7-2 and TRBJ2-5; TRBD1 is a possible D gene (6 bases). The germline gives CDR1 SGHTA, CDR2 FQGNSA. Trimming left V 6 bases short and J 1 base short, with 9 bases between. The CDR3 sequence is 13 residues long. The full variable domain, in which reference TRBV7-2 and TRBJ2-5 provide the parts outside the CDR3, is GAGVSQSPSNKVTEKGKDVELRCDPISGHTALYWYRQSLGQGLEFLIYFQGNSAPDKSGLPSDRFSAERTGGSVSTLTIQRTQQEDSAVYLCASRTGSQETQYFGPGTRLLVL.

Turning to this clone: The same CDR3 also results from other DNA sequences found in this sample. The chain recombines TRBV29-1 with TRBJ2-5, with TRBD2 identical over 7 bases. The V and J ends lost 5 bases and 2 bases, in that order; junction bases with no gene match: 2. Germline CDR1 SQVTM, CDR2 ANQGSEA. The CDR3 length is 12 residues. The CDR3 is CSVSGGQETQYF. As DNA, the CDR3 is TGCAGCGTTTCGGGGGGACAAGAGACCCAGTACTTC.

In DNA form, the CDR3 reads TGTGCCAGCAGTGAAGCGCTTGTTGGACAGGGGGCAGATACGCAGTATTTT. Its translation is CASSEALVGQGADTQYF. The J gene is TRBJ2-3, the V gene TRBV2; 10 bases are shared with TRBD1. The CDR3 sequence is 17 residues long. V lost 0 bases, J lost 4 bases, and 7 bases stayed unmatched. Germline V gene lookup returns CDR1 SNHLY and CDR2 FYNNEI.

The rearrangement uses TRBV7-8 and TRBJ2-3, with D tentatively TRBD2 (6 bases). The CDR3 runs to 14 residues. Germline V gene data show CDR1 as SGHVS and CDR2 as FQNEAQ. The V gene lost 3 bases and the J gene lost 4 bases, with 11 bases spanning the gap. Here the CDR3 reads CASSFGGRADTQYF. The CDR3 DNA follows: TGTGCCAGCAGCTTCGGAGGGCGGGCAGATACGCAGTATTTT.

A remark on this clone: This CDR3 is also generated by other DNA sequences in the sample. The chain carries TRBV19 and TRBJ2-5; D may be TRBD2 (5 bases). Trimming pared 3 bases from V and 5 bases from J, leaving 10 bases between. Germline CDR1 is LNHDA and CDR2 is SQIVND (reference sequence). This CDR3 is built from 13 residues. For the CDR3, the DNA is TGTGCCAGTAGTATCGGTGGGAGCGAGACCCAGTACTTC. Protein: CASSIGGSETQYF.

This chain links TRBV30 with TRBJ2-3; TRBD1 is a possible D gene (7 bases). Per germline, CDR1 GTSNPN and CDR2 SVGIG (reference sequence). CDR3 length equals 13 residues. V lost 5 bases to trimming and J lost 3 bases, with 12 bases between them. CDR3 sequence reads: CAWDREETDTQYF. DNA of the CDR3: TGTGCCTGGGACAGGGAGGAGACAGATACGCAGTATTTT.

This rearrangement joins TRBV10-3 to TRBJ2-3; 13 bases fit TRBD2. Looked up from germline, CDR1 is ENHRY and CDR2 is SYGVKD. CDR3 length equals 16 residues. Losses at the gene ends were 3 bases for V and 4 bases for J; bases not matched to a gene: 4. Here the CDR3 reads CAISDRTSGSADTQYF. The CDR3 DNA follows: TGTGCCATCAGTGACCGGACTAGCGGGAGTGCAGATACGCAGTATTTT.

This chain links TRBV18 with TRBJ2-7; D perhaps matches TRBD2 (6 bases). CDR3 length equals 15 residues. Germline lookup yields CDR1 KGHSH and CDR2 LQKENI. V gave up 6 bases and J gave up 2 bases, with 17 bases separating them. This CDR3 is CASSNQEGRPYEQYF. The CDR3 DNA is TGTGCCAGCTCGAACCAGGAGGGGAGGCCCTACGAGCAGTACTTC.

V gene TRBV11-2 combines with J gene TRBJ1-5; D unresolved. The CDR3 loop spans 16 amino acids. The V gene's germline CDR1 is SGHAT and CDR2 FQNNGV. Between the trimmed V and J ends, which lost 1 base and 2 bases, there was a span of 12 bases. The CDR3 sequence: CASSLGLTPGNQPQHF. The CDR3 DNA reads TGTGCCAGCAGCTTAGGACTCACCCCAGGCAATCAGCCCCAGCATTTT.

In DNA form, the CDR3 reads TGTGCCAGCAGCTCGGGAGACCACCTCAGAGGTGAAAAACTGTTTTTT. Translating gives CASSSGDHLRGEKLFF. The rearrangement uses TRBV7-9 and TRBJ1-4; D remains ambiguous. This CDR3 spans 16 amino acids. The ends were cut back, 4 bases at V and 7 bases at J, with 19 bases in the middle. Germline CDR1 is SEHNR and CDR2 is FQNEAQ (reference sequence).

For the CDR3, the DNA is TGTGCCAGCAGTACCTCCCGGGACAGGGGTTCTTATCAGCCCCAGCATTTT. Amino acid sequence: CASSTSRDRGSYQPQHF. This rearrangement joins TRBV27 to TRBJ1-5, with TRBD1 matching over 10 bases. Germline loops: CDR1 MNHEY, CDR2 SMNVEV (reference sequence). The CDR3 totals 17 residues. J gave up 5 bases and V 5 bases, and 12 bases lay outside the gene matches.

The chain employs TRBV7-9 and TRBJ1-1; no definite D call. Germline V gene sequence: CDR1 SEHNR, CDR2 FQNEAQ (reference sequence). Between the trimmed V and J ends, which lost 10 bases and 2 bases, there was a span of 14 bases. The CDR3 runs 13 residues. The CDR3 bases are TGTGCCACCCGGGCACAGCTCAACACTGAAGCTTTCTTT. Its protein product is CATRAQLNTEAFF.

CDR3 in amino acids: CASSQGVLAGEMGNEQFF. The CDR3, as DNA: TGCGCCAGCAGCCAAGGAGTGCTAGCGGGGGAAATGGGCAATGAGCAGTTCTTC. V is TRBV4-1 and J is TRBJ2-1; 10 bases fit TRBD2. Trimming removed 1 base from V and 6 bases from J; junction bases left unmatched: 12. Germline V CDR1 and CDR2: MGHRA, YSYEKL. CDR3 length: 18 residues.

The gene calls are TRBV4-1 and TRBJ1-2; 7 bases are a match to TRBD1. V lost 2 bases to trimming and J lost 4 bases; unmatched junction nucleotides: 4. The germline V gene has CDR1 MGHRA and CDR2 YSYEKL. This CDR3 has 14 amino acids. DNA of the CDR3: TGCGCCAGCAGCCAAACCAGGGGGGGCTATGGCTACACCTTC. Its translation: CASSQTRGGYGYTF.

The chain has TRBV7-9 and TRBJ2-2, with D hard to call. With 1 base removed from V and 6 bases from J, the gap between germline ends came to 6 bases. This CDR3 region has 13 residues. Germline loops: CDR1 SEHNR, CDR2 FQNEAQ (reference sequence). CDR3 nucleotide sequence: TGTGCCAGCAGCTTAGAACAGCCCGGGGAGCTGTTTTTT. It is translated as CASSLEQPGELFF.